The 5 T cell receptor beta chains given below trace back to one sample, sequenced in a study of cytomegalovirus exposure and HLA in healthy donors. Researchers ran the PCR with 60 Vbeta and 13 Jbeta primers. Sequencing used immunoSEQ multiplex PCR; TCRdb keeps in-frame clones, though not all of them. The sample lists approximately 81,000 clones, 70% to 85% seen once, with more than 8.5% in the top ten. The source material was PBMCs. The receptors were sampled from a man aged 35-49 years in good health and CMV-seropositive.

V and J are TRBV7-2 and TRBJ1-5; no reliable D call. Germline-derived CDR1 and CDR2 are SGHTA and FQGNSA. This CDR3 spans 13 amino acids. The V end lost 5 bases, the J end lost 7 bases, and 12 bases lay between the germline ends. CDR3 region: CASSPVEAQPQHF. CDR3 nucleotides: TGTGCCAGCAGCCCCGTAGAAGCGCAGCCCCAGCATTTT.

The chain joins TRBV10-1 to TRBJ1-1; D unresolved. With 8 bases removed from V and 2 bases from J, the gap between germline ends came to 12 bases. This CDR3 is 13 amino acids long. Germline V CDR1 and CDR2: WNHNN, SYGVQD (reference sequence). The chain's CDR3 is CASQLIINTEAFF. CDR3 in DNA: TGCGCCAGCCAACTTATAATTAACACTGAAGCTTTCTTT.

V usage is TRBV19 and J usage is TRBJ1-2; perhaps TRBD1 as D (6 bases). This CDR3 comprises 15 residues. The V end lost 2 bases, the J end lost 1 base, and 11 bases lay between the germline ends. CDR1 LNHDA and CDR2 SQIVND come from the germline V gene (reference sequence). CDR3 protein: CASSIPGQHNYGYTF. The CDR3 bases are TGTGCCAGTAGTATACCGGGACAACATAACTATGGCTACACCTTC.

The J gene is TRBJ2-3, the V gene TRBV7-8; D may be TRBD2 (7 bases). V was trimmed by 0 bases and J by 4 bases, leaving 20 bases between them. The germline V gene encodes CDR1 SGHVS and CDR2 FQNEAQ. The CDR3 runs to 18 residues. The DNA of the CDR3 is TGTGCCAGCAGCTTAGCGTTTGGCGCGGGAGAGGGGGCAGATACGCAGTATTTT. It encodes CASSLAFGAGEGADTQYF. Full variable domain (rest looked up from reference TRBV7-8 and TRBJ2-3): GAGVSQSPRYKVAKRGQDVALRCDPISGHVSLFWYQQALGQGPEFLTYFQNEAQLDKSGLPSDRFFAERPEGSVSTLKIQRTQQEDSAVYLCASSLAFGAGEGADTQYFGPGTRLTVL.

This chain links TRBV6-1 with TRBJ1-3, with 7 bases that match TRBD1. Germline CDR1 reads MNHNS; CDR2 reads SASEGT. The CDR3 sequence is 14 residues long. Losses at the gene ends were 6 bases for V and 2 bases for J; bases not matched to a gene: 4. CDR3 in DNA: TGTGCCAGCAGCGAGGGACAGCCTGGAAACACCATATATTTT. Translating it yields CASSEGQPGNTIYF.